The rows below give T cell receptor beta chains drawn from one sample of a study of sequential checkpoint blockade in melanoma. Here immunoSEQ multiplex PCR was the method, and the copy in TCRdb shows in-frame clones only, minus some. Among over 15,000 clones listed, 70% were seen once. The sample was CD8+ T cells sorted from blood (inferred from file names), taken from a patient given nivolumab and ipilimumab in sequence. The receptors originated from a human donor with melanoma. Each CDR3 is given with its conserved first and last residue. Fields, in order: V gene, clone size, D gene, CDR3 length, J gene, CDR3 DNA, CDR3 protein. A D gene is named only where the DNA matches it firmly. Only some rows state a clone size, as once, few, many or a class for expanded clones.

TRBV11-1	-	TRBD1	13	TRBJ2-7	TGTGCCAGCAGACACGACAGGGGGAACGAGCAGTACTTC	CASRHDRGNEQYF
TRBV7-9	-	TRBD1	17	TRBJ2-7	TGTGCCAGCAGCTTAGGGTGGGGGACAGGGGATCCCTACGAGCAGTACTTC	CASSLGWGTGDPYEQYF
TRBV14	-	-	15	TRBJ2-3	TGTGCCAGCAGCCAGTTCGACAGTAGCACAGATACGCAGTATTTT	CASSQFDSSTDTQYF
TRBV5-6	-	TRBD1	16	TRBJ2-7	TGTGCCAGCAGCCAAGAACCCGGGACAGGGGGCTACGAGCAGTACTTC	CASSQEPGTGGYEQYF
TRBV15	-	-	15	TRBJ1-1	TGTGCCACCAGCAGAGATCGAGGGATGGACACTGAAGCTTTCTTT	CATSRDRGMDTEAFF
TRBV11-2	-	TRBD2	17	TRBJ2-1	TGTGCCAGCAGCCCTAGCGGGGGGGCCGGATTTTACAATGAGCAGTTCTTC	CASSPSGGAGFYNEQFF
TRBV27	-	TRBD1	14	TRBJ1-2	TGTGCCAGCAGTTTAGACAGGGCGAGCTATGGCTACACCTTC	CASSLDRASYGYTF
TRBV5-1	-	-	16	TRBJ2-3	TGCGCCAGCGGACTATACCGGGACAGTGACACAGATACGCAGTATTTT	CASGLYRDSDTDTQYF
TRBV13	-	TRBD1	14	TRBJ1-2	TGTGCCAGCAGGGATCAGGGGGCGAATCGCGGCTACACCTTC	CASRDQGANRGYTF
TRBV10-3	-	-	12	TRBJ2-3	TGTGCCATCAGTGAGGGAGAAGATACGCAGTATTTT	CAISEGEDTQYF
TRBV6-5	medium-sized	-	14	TRBJ1-5	TGTGCCAGCAGCTACGGCCAGGGAAATCAGCCCCAGCATTTT	CASSYGQGNQPQHF
TRBV4-3	-	TRBD2	14	TRBJ2-3	TGCGCCAGCAGCCGGGGACTAGTTACAGATACGCAGTATTTT	CASSRGLVTDTQYF
TRBV29-1	-	TRBD1	13	TRBJ2-7	TGCAGCATTGAGGGACAGGTGGAGTACGAGCAGTACTTC	CSIEGQVEYEQYF
TRBV28	-	-	16	TRBJ1-5	TGTGCCAGCAGTTTTGCTGGGGGCAATAGCAATCAGCCCCAGCATTTT	CASSFAGGNSNQPQHF
TRBV5-1	-	TRBD2	15	TRBJ2-1	TGCGCCAGCAGCTTGACTAGCGGGGGGGTGGGTGAGCAGTTCTTC	CASSLTSGGVGEQFF
TRBV4-3	-	-	15	TRBJ2-6	TGCGCCAGCAGCCAAGATGAGGTTGGGGCCAACGTCCTGACTTTC	CASSQDEVGANVLTF
TRBV11-2	once	-	11	TRBJ2-7	TGTGCCAGCACAGGGTCCTACGAGCAGTACTTC	CASTGSYEQYF
TRBV6-5	-	-	15	TRBJ1-1	TGTGCCAGCAGTTACTCGATGACGGGGAACACTGAAGCTTTCTTT	CASSYSMTGNTEAFF
TRBV30	-	TRBD2	15	TRBJ2-7	TGTGCCTGGAGTCCCTTGGCTAGCGGTTCCTACGAGCAGTACTTC	CAWSPLASGSYEQYF
TRBV7-2	-	TRBD1	15	TRBJ2-7	TGTGCCAGCAGCCCCGGGACAGGGGGGGATTACGAGCAGTACTTC	CASSPGTGGDYEQYF
TRBV5-4	-	-	15	TRBJ1-5	TGTGCCAGCAGCTTGGGCCCCGGGGGGAATCAGCCCCAGCATTTT	CASSLGPGGNQPQHF
TRBV11-3	-	TRBD2	16	TRBJ2-5	TGTGCCAGCAGCTTAGCGTTGCGGGAGCCGGGTGAGACCCAGTACTTC	CASSLALREPGETQYF
TRBV6-6	-	-	15	TRBJ1-5	TGTGCCAGCAGATCAAAACCAGGGGCGGGTCAGCCCCAGCATTTT	CASRSKPGAGQPQHF
TRBV6-1	-	-	13	TRBJ2-5	TGTGCCAGCAGTGAAGGGCCAGAAGAGACCCAGTACTTC	CASSEGPEETQYF
TRBV9	-	-	14	TRBJ1-4	TGTGCCAGCAGCGTAGGGCGGGATAATGAAAAACTGTTTTTT	CASSVGRDNEKLFF
TRBV6-4	-	TRBD2	16	TRBJ2-2	TGTGCCAGCAGTGTGGATAGCGGGGGAGGCACCGGGGAGCTGTTTTTT	CASSVDSGGGTGELFF
TRBV7-9	once	TRBD1	13	TRBJ1-1	TGTGCCAGCAACCCCCGACAGGGGGCGATAGCTTTCTTT	CASNPRQGAIAFF
TRBV4-1	-	-	13	TRBJ2-5	TGCGCCAGCAGCTATAGCGGCCAAGAGACCCAGTACTTC	CASSYSGQETQYF
TRBV7-4	-	-	16	TRBJ1-3	TGTGCCAGCAGCTTATCGGGTTTTTACTCTGGAAACACCATATATTTT	CASSLSGFYSGNTIYF
TRBV11-3	-	-	15	TRBJ2-5	TGTGCCAGCAGCTCCCCGGACGGGGGACAAGAGACCCAGTACTTC	CASSSPDGGQETQYF
TRBV19	-	TRBD1	15	TRBJ1-5	TGTGCCAGTACTTTCAGGGGGCAACGCAATCAGCCCCAGCATTTT	CASTFRGQRNQPQHF